These 19 T cell receptor beta chains originate from one sample sequenced in a study of T cell repertoires in cytomegalovirus infection. One entry per CDR3 protein, called by TCRdb with MiXCR from the reads. This table holds some 800,000 distinct CDR3 sequences, less than 35% found once. These TCRs' antigens remain unknown. The sample consisted of cultured CD8+ T cells from PBMCs, taken from culture after CMV antigen stimulation. Source of these receptors: a human donor in good health (CMV status not recorded). Some clones in this sample may be carry-over from other donors' samples.

The chain joins TRBV7-9 to TRBJ2-7, with D maybe TRBD1 (5 bases). This CDR3 has 15 amino acids. Germline loops: CDR1 SEHNR, CDR2 FQNEAQ (reference sequence). V shed 2 bases and J shed 4 bases, with 15 bases lying between them. The CDR3 protein is CASSLSLGQDYEQYV. CDR3 DNA: TGTGCCAGCAGCTTAAGCCTTGGACAAGATTACGAGCAGTACGTC.

This clonotype has just a few counts. The chain uses TRBV12-3 or TRBV12-4 and TRBJ1-2, with 8 bases that match TRBD1. This CDR3 spans 14 amino acids. V dropped 6 bases and J dropped 3; count of bases not matched to a gene: 6. The CDR3 loop is CASRDGQGDYGYTF. The CDR3 DNA reads TGTGCCAGCAGAGATGGACAGGGAGACTATGGCTACACCTTC.

The rearrangement uses TRBV6-4 and TRBJ1-2, with a tentative D call TRBD1 (6 bases). Germline CDR1 is MRHNA and CDR2 is SNTAGT. This CDR3 spans 13 amino acids. Between the trimmed V and J ends, which lost 6 bases and 8 bases, there was a span of 16 bases. The CDR3: CASSRDTWPGYTF. CDR3 DNA: TGTGCCAGCAGCCGGGACACCTGGCCCGGCTACACCTTC.

This chain links TRBV27 with TRBJ1-2; 9 bases match TRBD1. Germline values: CDR1 MNHEY, CDR2 SMNVEV (reference sequence). Trimming cost V 10 bases and J 3 bases; bases outside gene matches: 24. The CDR3 runs 19 residues. In DNA, the CDR3 is TGTGCCACCCGGACAGGGGCATTTCTACCTACGCCGCTAGACTATGGCTACACCTTC. This encodes CATRTGAFLPTPLDYGYTF.

This clonotype has only a few counts. The DNA for the CDR3 is TGCGCCAGCACCTTTGCTGGACGGTTCACTGAAGCTTTCTTT. Translation: CASTFAGRFTEAFF. The chain combines TRBV10-2 with TRBJ1-1; no clear D gene. The germline gives CDR1 WSHSY, CDR2 SAAADI. Trimming pared 7 bases from V and 4 bases from J, leaving 16 bases between. This CDR3 has 14 residues.

This chain connects TRBV5-5 to TRBJ1-5; D uncertain. Germline V gives CDR1 SGHKS, CDR2 YYEKEE (reference sequence). The CDR3 loop spans 14 amino acids. V was pared by 5 bases and J by 6 bases, with 15 bases between. The CDR3 reads CASRSDGLGQPQHF. The DNA of the CDR3 is TGTGCCAGCAGGTCGGACGGTTTGGGTCAGCCCCAGCATTTT.

The V and J genes are TRBV7-9 and TRBJ1-1; a weak D match, TRBD1 (6 bases). This CDR3 contains 13 residues. The V end lost 4 bases, the J end lost 7 bases, and 13 bases lay between the germline ends. CDR1 SEHNR and CDR2 FQNEAQ come from the germline V gene (reference sequence). The CDR3 DNA reads TGTGCCAGCAGCTCCAGGGGAGGGTTTGAAGCTTTCTTT. Translating it yields CASSSRGGFEAFF.

This clonotype turned up a few times. This chain connects TRBV6-6 to TRBJ1-2, with 7 nucleotides matching TRBD1. With 2 bases clipped from V and 2 bases from J, the junction kept 2 bases outside the gene matches. The CDR3 consists of 14 residues. The germline V gene has CDR1 MNHNY and CDR2 SVGAGI (reference sequence). Here the CDR3 reads CASSYGTENYGYTF. The CDR3, as DNA: TGTGCCAGCAGTTACGGGACAGAGAACTATGGCTACACCTTC.

This chain uses TRBV10-3 with TRBJ2-3, with D uncertain. The CDR3 has 15 residues. The V end lost 2 bases, the J end lost 4 bases, and 13 bases lay between the germline ends. Germline loops: CDR1 ENHRY, CDR2 SYGVKD. CDR3 protein: CAISEPGEFSDTQYF. The CDR3 coding sequence is TGTGCCATCAGTGAGCCAGGAGAATTTTCAGATACGCAGTATTTT.

This chain joins TRBV24-1 and TRBJ1-2, with a possible D match to TRBD1 (5 bases). This CDR3 is 14 amino acids long. Germline-derived CDR1 and CDR2 are KGHDR and SFDVKD. Deletions cut 4 bases from V and 2 bases from J, with 10 bases between. The CDR3 region is CATSDKTENYGYTF. CDR3 DNA sequence: TGTGCCACCAGTGACAAGACAGAAAACTATGGCTACACCTTC.

The sample holds a few counts of this clonotype. The V and J genes are TRBV7-8 and TRBJ1-2, with a tentative D call TRBD1 (6 bases). Germline CDR1 and CDR2: SGHVS and FQNEAQ. The V and J ends lost 5 bases and 4 bases respectively, with 14 bases between them. This CDR3 has 14 residues. The CDR3 is CASSGGRTAYGYTF. The CDR3 coding sequence is TGTGCCAGCAGCGGGGGGAGGACAGCCTATGGCTACACCTTC.

For this clonotype: The junction and the germline gene differ at one end; a read error may be behind it. CDR3 nucleotides: TGTGCCGGCAGCCCTGGAATCCTTCGGGGATTCTCTGGAAACACCATATATTTT. It is translated as CAGSPGILRGFSGNTIYF. This chain uses TRBV11-3 with TRBJ1-3; D is ambiguous. CDR1 and CDR2 (germline): SGHNT, YENEEA. The CDR3 contains 18 residues.

V gene TRBV28 combines with J gene TRBJ1-6; 9 positions match TRBD1. The V gene's germline CDR1 is MDHEN and CDR2 SYDVKM. This CDR3 is 17 amino acids long. V was clipped by 7 bases and J by 0 bases; unmatched bases: 7. In nucleotides, the CDR3 is TGTGCCAGCAATCGACAGGGGGTAAGCTCCTATAATTCACCCCTCCACTTT. It encodes CASNRQGVSSYNSPLHF.

In this sample, this clonotype turned up many times. The chain carries TRBV7-6 and TRBJ2-1; TRBD2 is a possible D gene (5 bases). CDR3 length equals 14 residues. Germline V CDR1 and CDR2: SGHVS, FNYEAQ. V was shortened by 5 bases and J by 1 base, with 9 bases between the two germline ends. CDR3 nucleotide sequence: TGTGCCAGCAGCCCGAGACTATCCTACAATGAGCAGTTCTTC. Amino acid sequence: CASSPRLSYNEQFF.

The CDR3: CASSQDRGGGEQYF. Written as DNA, the CDR3 is TGTGCCAGCAGCCAAGACAGGGGAGGAGGCGAGCAGTACTTC. The chain uses TRBV4-2 and TRBJ2-7; D possibly uses TRBD1 or TRBD2 (6 bases each). V lost 0 bases and J lost 6, with 12 bases in between. Germline V gene lookup returns CDR1 LGHNA and CDR2 YNFKEQ. This CDR3 is 14 amino acids long.

V usage is TRBV5-5 and J usage is TRBJ2-2, with 11 positions matching TRBD1. There are 14 residues in the CDR3. Unmatched junction bases numbered 7, after V lost 7 bases and J lost 8 bases. Germline V lookup: CDR1 SGHKS, CDR2 YYEKEE (reference sequence). CDR3 DNA: TGTGCCAGCCGAGGACAGGGGGCCTCAGGGGAGCTGTTTTTT. It codes for CASRGQGASGELFF.

With respect to this clonotype: With a much larger clone just one base away, this may be a read error. This chain connects TRBV4-1 to TRBJ2-2; a possible D gene is TRBD1 (5 bases). The CDR3 length is 16 residues. The V end was cut by 3 bases, the J end by 4 bases, with 15 bases between. Per the germline V gene, CDR1 is MGHRA and CDR2 is YSYEKL. CDR3 loop: CASSQDKSASTGELFF. The CDR3 DNA reads TGCGCCAGCAGCCAGGACAAGAGCGCGTCCACCGGGGAGCTGTTTTTT.

The chain carries TRBV18 and TRBJ2-1; TRBD1 aligns across 9 bases. J gave up 2 bases and V 0 bases, and 5 bases lay outside the gene matches. CDR1 and CDR2 (germline): KGHSH, LQKENI. This CDR3 is 17 amino acids long. The CDR3 here is CASSPPARTGAYNEQFF. In DNA form, the CDR3 reads TGTGCCAGCTCACCACCGGCGAGGACAGGGGCCTACAATGAGCAGTTCTTC. Full variable domain (rest looked up from reference TRBV18 and TRBJ2-1): NAGVMQNPRHLVRRRGQEARLRCSPMKGHSHVYWYRQLPEEGLKFMVYLQKENIIDESGMPKERFSAEFPKEGPSILRIQQVVRGDSAAYFCASSPPARTGAYNEQFFGPGTRLTVL.

V and J are TRBV7-8 and TRBJ1-2; no reliable D call. CDR3 length: 14 residues. Germline V CDR1 and CDR2: SGHVS, FQNEAQ. Trimming stripped 1 base from V and 1 base from J, with 7 bases between. Here the CDR3 reads CASSLEGINYGYTF. The CDR3 DNA reads TGTGCCAGCAGCTTAGAAGGGATTAACTATGGCTACACCTTC. The complete variable domain, with remaining parts taken from reference TRBV7-8 and TRBJ1-2, reads GAGVSQSPRYKVAKRGQDVALRCDPISGHVSLFWYQQALGQGPEFLTYFQNEAQLDKSGLPSDRFFAERPEGSVSTLKIQRTQQEDSAVYLCASSLEGINYGYTFGSGTRLTVV.